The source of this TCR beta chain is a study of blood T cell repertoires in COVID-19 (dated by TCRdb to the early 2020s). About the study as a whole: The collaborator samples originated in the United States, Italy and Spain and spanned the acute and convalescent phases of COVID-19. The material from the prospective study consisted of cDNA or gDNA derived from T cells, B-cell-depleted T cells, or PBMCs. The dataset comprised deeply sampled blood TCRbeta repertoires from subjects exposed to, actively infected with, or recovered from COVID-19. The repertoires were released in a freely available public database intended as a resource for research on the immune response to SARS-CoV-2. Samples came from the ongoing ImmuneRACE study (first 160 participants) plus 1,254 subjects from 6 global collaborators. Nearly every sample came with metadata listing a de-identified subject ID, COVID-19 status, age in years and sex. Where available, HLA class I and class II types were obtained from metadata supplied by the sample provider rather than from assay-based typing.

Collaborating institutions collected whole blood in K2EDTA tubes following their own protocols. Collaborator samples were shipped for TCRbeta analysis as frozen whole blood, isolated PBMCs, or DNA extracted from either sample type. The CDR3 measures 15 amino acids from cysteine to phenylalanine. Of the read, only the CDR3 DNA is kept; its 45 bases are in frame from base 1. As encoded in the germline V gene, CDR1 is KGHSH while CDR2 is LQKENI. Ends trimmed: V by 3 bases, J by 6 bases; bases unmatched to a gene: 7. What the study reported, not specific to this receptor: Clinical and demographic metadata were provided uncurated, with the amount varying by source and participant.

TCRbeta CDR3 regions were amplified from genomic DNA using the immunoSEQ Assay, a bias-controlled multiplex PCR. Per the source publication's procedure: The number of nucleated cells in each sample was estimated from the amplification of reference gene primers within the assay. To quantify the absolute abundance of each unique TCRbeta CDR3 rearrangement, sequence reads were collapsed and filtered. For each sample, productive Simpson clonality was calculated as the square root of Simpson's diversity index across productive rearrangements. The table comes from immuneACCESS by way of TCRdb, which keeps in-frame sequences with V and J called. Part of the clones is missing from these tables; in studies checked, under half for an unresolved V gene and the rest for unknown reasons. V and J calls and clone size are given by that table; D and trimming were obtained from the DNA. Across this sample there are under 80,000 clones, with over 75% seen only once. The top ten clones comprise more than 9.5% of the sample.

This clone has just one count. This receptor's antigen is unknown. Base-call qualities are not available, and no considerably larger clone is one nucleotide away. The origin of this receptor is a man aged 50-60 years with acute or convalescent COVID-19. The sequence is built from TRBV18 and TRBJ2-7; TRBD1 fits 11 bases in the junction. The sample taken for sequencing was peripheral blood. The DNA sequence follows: TGTGCCAGCTCACCCAGGACAGGGGGCTCGAGCGAGCAGTACTTC. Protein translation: CASSPRTGGSSEQYF.